This TCR beta chain was sequenced during a study of response to subunit inactivated influenza vaccine. Overall study findings and caveats: Every seasonal influenza vaccination brings in few new T cells, the authors suggested.

TCRdb ran MiXCR on the RT-PCR reads and lists one entry per CDR3 protein. This sample has about 650,000 distinct CDR3 sequences, with 12% to 15% found just once. Germline lookup yields CDR1 SQVTM and CDR2 ANQGSEA. The CDR3 sequence is 17 residues long. V was clipped by 0 bases and J by 0 bases, with 16 bases between them. Notes on this clonotype: Its antigen is as yet unknown.

The gene calls are TRBV29-1 and TRBJ2-3; D uncertain. This clonotype was sampled from a man aged 45-65 years who received an inactivated influenza vaccine. The material was PBMCs from blood, obtained 14 to 15 days before vaccination. In DNA, the CDR3 is TGCAGCGTTGAAGATCCGGCGCTCCCGGCTAGCACAGATACGCAGTATTTT. It translates to CSVEDPALPASTDTQYF.